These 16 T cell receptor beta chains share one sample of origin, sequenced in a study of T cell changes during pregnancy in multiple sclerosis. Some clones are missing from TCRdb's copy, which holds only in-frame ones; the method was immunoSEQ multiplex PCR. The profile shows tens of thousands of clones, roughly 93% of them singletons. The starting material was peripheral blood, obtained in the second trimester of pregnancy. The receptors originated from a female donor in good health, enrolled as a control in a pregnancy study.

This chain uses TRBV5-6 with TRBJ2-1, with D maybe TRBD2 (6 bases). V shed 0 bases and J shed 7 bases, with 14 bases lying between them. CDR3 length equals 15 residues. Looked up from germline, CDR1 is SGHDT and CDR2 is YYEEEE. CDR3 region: CASSLGRGVVNEQFF. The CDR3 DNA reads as TGTGCCAGCAGCTTGGGGAGGGGAGTAGTGAATGAGCAGTTCTTC.

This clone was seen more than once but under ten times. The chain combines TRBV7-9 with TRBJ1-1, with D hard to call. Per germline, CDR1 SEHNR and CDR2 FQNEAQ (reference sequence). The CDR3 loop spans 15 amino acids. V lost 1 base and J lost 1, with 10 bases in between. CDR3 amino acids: CASSLEVGGNTEAFF. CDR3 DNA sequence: TGTGCCAGCAGCTTAGAGGTTGGCGGGAACACTGAAGCTTTCTTT.

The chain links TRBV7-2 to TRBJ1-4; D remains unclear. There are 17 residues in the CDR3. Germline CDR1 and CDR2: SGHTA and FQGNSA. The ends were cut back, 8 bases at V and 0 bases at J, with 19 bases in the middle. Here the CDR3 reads CASAVYGGAATNEKLFF. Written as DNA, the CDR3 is TGTGCCAGCGCCGTATACGGTGGAGCTGCAACTAATGAAAAACTGTTTTTT.

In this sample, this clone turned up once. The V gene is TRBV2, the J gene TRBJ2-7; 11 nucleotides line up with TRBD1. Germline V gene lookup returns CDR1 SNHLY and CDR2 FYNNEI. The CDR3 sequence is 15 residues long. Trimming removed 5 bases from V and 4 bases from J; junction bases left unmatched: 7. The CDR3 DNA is TGTGCCAGCAGTCTCCTCCGGGACAGGGGGTACGAGCAGTACTTC. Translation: CASSLLRDRGYEQYF.

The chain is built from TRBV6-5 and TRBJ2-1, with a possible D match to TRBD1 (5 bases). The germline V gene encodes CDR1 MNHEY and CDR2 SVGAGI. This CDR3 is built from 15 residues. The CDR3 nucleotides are TGTGCTACGAAAGACAGTAACTTCAAAAACAATGAGCAGTTCTTC. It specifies CATKDSNFKNNEQFF.

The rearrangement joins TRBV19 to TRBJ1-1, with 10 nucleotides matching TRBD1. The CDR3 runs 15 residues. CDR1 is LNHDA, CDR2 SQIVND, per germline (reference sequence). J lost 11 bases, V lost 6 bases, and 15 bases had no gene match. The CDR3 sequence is CASRDEGTGAIGAFF. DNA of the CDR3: TGTGCCAGTAGGGACGAGGGGACAGGGGCGATTGGGGCTTTCTTT.

CDR3 loop: CASSLAVGGVRDTQYF. The CDR3 coding sequence is TGTGCCAGCAGCTTAGCAGTCGGGGGGGTCAGAGATACGCAGTATTTT. The chain carries TRBV11-3 and TRBJ2-3, with TRBD2 identical over 8 bases. Per the germline V gene, CDR1 is SGHNT and CDR2 is YENEEA. The J segment lost 5 bases and the V segment lost 1 base, leaving 8 bases of the junction unmatched. The CDR3 covers 16 residues.

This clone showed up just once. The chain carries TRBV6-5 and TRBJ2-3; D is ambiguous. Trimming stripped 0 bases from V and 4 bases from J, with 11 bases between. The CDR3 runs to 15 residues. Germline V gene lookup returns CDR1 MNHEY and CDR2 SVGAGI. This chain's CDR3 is CASSYSVARPDTQYF. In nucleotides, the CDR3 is TGTGCCAGCAGTTACTCAGTAGCCCGCCCAGATACGCAGTATTTT.

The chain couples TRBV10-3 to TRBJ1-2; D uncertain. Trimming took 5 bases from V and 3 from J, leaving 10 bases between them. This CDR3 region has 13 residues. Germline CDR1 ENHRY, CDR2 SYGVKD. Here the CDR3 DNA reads TGTGCCATCAGTCCCGACAATGACTATGGCTACACCTTC. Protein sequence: CAISPDNDYGYTF.

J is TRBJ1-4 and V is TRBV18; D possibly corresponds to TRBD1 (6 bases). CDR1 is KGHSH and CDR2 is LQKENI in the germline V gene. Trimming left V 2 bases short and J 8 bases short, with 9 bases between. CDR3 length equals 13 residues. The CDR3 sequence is CASSPSGDEKLFF. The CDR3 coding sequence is TGTGCCAGCTCACCATCAGGGGACGAAAAACTGTTTTTT.

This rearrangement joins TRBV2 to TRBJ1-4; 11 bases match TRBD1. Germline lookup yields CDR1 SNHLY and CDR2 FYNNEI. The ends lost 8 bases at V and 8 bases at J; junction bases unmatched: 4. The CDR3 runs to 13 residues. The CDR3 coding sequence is TGTGCCAGCTCGGGACAGGGGGGAGAAAAACTGTTTTTT. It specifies CASSGQGGEKLFF.

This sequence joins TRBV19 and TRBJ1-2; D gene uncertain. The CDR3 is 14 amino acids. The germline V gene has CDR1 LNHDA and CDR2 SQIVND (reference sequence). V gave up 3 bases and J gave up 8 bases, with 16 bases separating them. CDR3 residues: CASSIEYEEGGYTF. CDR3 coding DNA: TGTGCCAGTAGTATTGAGTACGAGGAGGGAGGCTACACCTTC.

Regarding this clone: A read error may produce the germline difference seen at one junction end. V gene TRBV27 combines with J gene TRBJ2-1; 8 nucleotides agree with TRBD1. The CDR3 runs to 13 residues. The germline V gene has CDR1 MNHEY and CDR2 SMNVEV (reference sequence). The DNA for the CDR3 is TGTGCCAGCAGTCCAGGGACAGGTAATGAGGAGTTCTTC. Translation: CASSPGTGNEEFF.

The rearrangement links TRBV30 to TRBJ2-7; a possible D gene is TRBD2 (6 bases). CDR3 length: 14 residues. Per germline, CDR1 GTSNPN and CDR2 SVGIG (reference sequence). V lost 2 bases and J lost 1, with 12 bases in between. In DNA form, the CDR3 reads TGTGCCTGGAGTCTGGGCGGGGATTCCTACGAGCAGTACTTC. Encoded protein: CAWSLGGDSYEQYF.

The CDR3 is CASSPTSASSYNEQFF. The CDR3 DNA follows: TGTGCCAGCAGCCCGACTAGCGCCAGCTCCTACAATGAGCAGTTCTTC. V usage is TRBV5-4 and J usage is TRBJ2-1, with TRBD2 identical over 8 bases. This CDR3 has 16 residues. Germline assignment: CDR1 SGHNT and CDR2 YYREEE (reference sequence). The V segment lost 4 bases and the J segment 0 bases; nucleotides outside the gene matches: 6.

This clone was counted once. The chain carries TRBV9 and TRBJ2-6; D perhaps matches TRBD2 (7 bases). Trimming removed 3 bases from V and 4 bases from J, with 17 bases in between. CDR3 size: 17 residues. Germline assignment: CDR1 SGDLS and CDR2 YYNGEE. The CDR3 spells CASSAGEGWSGANVLTF. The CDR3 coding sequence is TGTGCCAGCAGCGCAGGGGAGGGTTGGTCCGGGGCCAACGTCCTGACTTTC.